This T cell receptor (beta chain) derives from a study of response to subunit inactivated influenza vaccine (dated by TCRdb to about 2018). The study in broad terms: To follow how T cells responded to a trivalent subunit inactivated influenza vaccine, the researchers relied on deep quantitative profiling of the T cell receptor repertoire. General findings and caveats noted by the study authors: According to the authors, only a limited number of new T cells may be recruited by each seasonal influenza vaccination.

Sequences SGHRS (CDR1) and YFSETQ (CDR2) are obtained from the germline V gene. Measured from the cysteine to the phenylalanine, the CDR3 is 14 residues long. The DNA shown is the 42-base CDR3, in frame from base 1. The germline V and J ends show losses of 4 bases and 3 bases respectively, and no gene match explains 4 bases of the junction. Library creation used RT-PCR. TCRdb lists the instrument as Illumina HiSeq 2500. TCRdb reworked the public reads: Q25 trimming with fastp, MiXCR clone assembly, productive beta chains retained. Rows with a matching CDR3 protein are joined into one entry that keeps the most common DNA and genes. This sample gives hundreds of thousands of distinct CDR3 sequences in total; 15% to 17% of them show up just once. Jointly, the top ten make up 11% of the sample. This clonotype was counted between two and nine times. The specificity of this receptor is unknown. No base-level quality is on record; no much larger clone is a single base apart.

This material consisted of PBMCs from blood, taken about 12 days after vaccination. The sequence links TRBV5-1 to TRBJ2-7; TRBD1 agrees with 10 junctional bases. The receptor's source is a middle-aged man who received an inactivated influenza vaccine. Donor details come from another sample of the same person, matched by shared clones. The DNA reads TGCGCCAGCAGCAGGGACAGGGGAATCTACGAGCAGTACTTC. Its protein reads: CASSRDRGIYEQYF.